Sequencing of this TCR beta chain was carried out in a study of T cells in Graves' hyperthyroidism and ophthalmopathy. In regard to this clonotype: Its antigen remains unidentified.

Amplified TCR beta CDR3 regions derived from RNA transcripts. Using the HTBI primer set, a first-round RT-PCR was run on the TCR CDR3. TCRdb re-called the multiplex PCR reads with MiXCR, one entry per CDR3 protein. The sample includes 450,000 to 700,000 distinct CDR3 sequences, 46% of them seen just once. V dropped 1 base and J dropped 7 bases, with 16 bases sitting between them. The CDR3 loop spans 15 amino acids. Germline assignment: CDR1 SGHTA and CDR2 FQGTGA. Points from the study as a whole: Most expanded thyroid clonotypes above 0.001 also appeared in blood. Separation of ophthalmopathy from stable hyperthyroidism was achieved by a 13 V-J model.

Uncontrolled infection, other autoimmune disease, pregnancy and lactation each barred patients from inclusion. Clinical symptoms, serum thyroxine and TRAb, thyroid ultrasound and orbital computed tomography were used for the diagnoses. What was sequenced was peripheral blood or thyroid tissue (not recorded which). The V and J genes are TRBV7-3 and TRBJ2-5; TRBD2 is a possible D gene (6 bases). The sequence was obtained from an adult woman with Graves' disease, either hyperthyroidism or ophthalmopathy (not recorded which). The CDR3 loop reads CASSLRMGGEATQYF. Here the CDR3 DNA reads TGTGCCAGCAGCTTAAGAATGGGGGGTGAAGCGACCCAGTACTTC.